This T cell receptor beta chain was identified during a study of blood T cells in healthy people across ages. General study findings and limits: TCR beta diversity, measured per million T cells, fell in a roughly linear way with age.

The germline V and J ends were trimmed by 2 bases and 5 bases, with 12 bases remaining between them. The CDR3 loop spans 14 amino acids. CDR1 is LGHDT and CDR2 is YNNKEL in the germline V gene (reference sequence). Primed by a sample-barcoded 5' primer and a J-beta primer mix, a second PCR proceeded for roughly 6 to 12 cycles. Via MiXCR, TCRdb re-called the 5' RACE reads, giving one row per CDR3 protein. The sample lists around 1.7 million distinct CDR3 sequences; 28% were seen once. In its sample, this clonotype was seen a few times. Its antigen remains unknown. Material for sequencing was blood. The TCR sequence derives from a woman aged 25-40 years in good health. The genes are TRBV3-1 and TRBJ1-2, with D possibly matching TRBD1 (6 bases). The CDR3 sequence is CASSQWGAEYGYTF. The CDR3 nucleotides read TGTGCCAGCAGCCAATGGGGGGCCGAATATGGCTACACCTTC.